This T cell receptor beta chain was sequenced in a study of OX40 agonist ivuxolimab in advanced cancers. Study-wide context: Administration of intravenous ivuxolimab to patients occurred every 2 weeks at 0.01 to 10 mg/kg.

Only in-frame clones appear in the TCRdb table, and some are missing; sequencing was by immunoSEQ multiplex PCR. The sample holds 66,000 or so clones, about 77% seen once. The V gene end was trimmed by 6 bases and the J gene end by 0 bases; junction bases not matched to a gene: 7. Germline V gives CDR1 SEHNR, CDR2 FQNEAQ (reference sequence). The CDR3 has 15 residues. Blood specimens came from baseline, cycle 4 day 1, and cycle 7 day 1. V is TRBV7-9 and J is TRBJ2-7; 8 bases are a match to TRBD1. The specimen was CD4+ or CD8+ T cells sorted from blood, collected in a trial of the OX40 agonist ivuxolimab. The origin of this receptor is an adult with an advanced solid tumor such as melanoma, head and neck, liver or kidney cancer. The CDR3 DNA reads TGTGCCAGCAGTCAGACAGGGGATAGCTCCTACGAGCAGTACTTC. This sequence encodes CASSQTGDSSYEQYF.